Listed below are T cell receptor beta chains from one sample, sequenced in a study of T-cell reconstitution after alpha-beta-depleted transplantation in children. TCRdb re-called the PCR reads with MiXCR, one entry per CDR3 protein. The sample yields around 600,000 distinct CDR3 sequences, about 15% seen once. The specimen comprised PBMCs from the stem cell graft donor, sampled from the stem cell graft. Receptor source: a human donor who donated a stem cell graft to a child with acute myeloid leukemia. Each CDR3 is given with its conserved first and last residue. D genes are given only for firm matches. Rows give clone size only sometimes, using once, few, many, or a class for an expanded clone.

TRBJ2-3 | TRBV20-1 | TRBD1 | many | CSARRDRVGTDTQYF | TGCAGTGCTAGAAGGGACAGGGTGGGCACAGATACGCAGTATTTT
TRBJ2-1 | TRBV11-3 | NA | NA | CASSLLTSGGEQFF | TGTGCCAGCAGCTTACTAACCTCTGGAGGAGAGCAGTTCTTC
TRBJ1-5 | TRBV6-5 | NA | NA | CASSYSRGISGNQPQHF | TGTGCCAGCAGTTACTCGAGAGGGATCTCGGGCAATCAGCCCCAGCATTTT
TRBJ1-6 | TRBV20-1 | NA | many | CSARGSADTRGNSPLHF | TGCAGTGCTAGGGGGTCGGCCGATACCCGGGGTAATTCACCCCTCCACTTT
TRBJ2-4 | TRBV5-5 | TRBD1 | NA | CASWTGENIQYF | TGTGCCAGTTGGACAGGGGAAAACATTCAGTACTTC
TRBJ2-5 | TRBV7-2 | NA | many | CASSYLPLETQYF | TGTGCCAGCAGCTACCTCCCACTTGAGACCCAGTACTTC
TRBJ1-5 | TRBV12-3/TRBV12-4 | NA | NA | CARSFLKALNQPQHF | TGTGCCCGCAGTTTTCTTAAGGCGTTAAATCAGCCCCAGCATTTT
TRBJ2-5 | TRBV20-1 | NA | many | CSARSWRFEQETQYF | TGCAGTGCTAGGAGCTGGAGGTTTGAGCAAGAGACCCAGTACTTC
TRBJ1-4 | TRBV5-8 | NA | NA | CASSRKGEKLFF | TGTGCCAGCAGCCGGAAGGGGGAAAAACTGTTTTTT
TRBJ2-1 | TRBV24-1 | TRBD2 | many | CATSHSGGALREQFF | TGTGCCACCAGTCATAGCGGGGGGGCTTTAAGAGAGCAGTTCTTC
TRBJ1-5 | TRBV5-1 | NA | NA | CASSLGLGGNQPQHF | TGCGCCAGCAGCTTGGGGCTGGGAGGCAATCAGCCCCAGCATTTT
TRBJ1-2 | TRBV20-1 | NA | few | CSASLMGTADYGYTF | TGCAGTGCTAGTCTCATGGGGACGGCCGATTATGGCTACACCTTC
TRBJ2-3 | TRBV20-1 | TRBD2 | few | CSARRRGDPTDTQYF | TGCAGTGCTAGACGGCGGGGGGACCCCACAGATACGCAGTATTTT
TRBJ2-1 | TRBV20-1 | NA | many | CSADRSSYNEQFF | TGCAGTGCAGACAGGAGCTCCTACAATGAGCAGTTCTTC
TRBJ1-6 | TRBV15 | NA | NA | CATSDPSPLHF | TGTGCCACCAGCGACCCTTCACCCCTCCACTTT
TRBJ1-2 | TRBV29-1 | TRBD1 | many | CSAIGQGGQANYGYTF | TGCAGCGCGATAGGACAGGGGGGCCAAGCTAACTATGGCTACACCTTC
TRBJ2-5 | TRBV30 | NA | NA | CACTWGAGETQYF | TGTGCCTGTACCTGGGGGGCCGGGGAGACCCAGTACTTC
TRBJ1-5 | TRBV20-1 | NA | NA | CSAPTGKINQPQHF | TGCAGTGCGCCAACAGGGAAGATCAATCAGCCCCAGCATTTT
TRBJ1-5 | TRBV6-1 | NA | many | CASRVQGAGNQPQHF | TGTGCCAGCAGGGTACAGGGAGCGGGGAATCAGCCCCAGCATTTT
TRBJ2-4 | TRBV20-1 | NA | few | CSARDPIGGVAKNIQYF | TGCAGTGCTAGGGACCCTATAGGCGGGGTGGCCAAAAACATTCAGTACTTC
TRBJ2-2 | TRBV14 | NA | few | CASSQRAGYTGELFF | TGTGCCAGCAGCCAACGGGCAGGGTACACCGGGGAGCTGTTTTTT
TRBJ2-7 | TRBV4-3 | NA | few | CASSQDPGRPTYEQYF | TGCGCCAGCAGCCAAGATCCGGGCAGGCCTACCTACGAGCAGTACTTC
TRBJ1-2 | TRBV29-1 | NA | few | CSVLGPVSFNYGYTF | TGCAGCGTACTGGGACCAGTTTCTTTCAACTATGGCTACACCTTC
TRBJ1-6 | TRBV20-1 | TRBD1 | many | CSARGQGVYNSPLHF | TGCAGTGCTAGAGGACAGGGCGTCTATAATTCACCCCTCCACTTT
TRBJ2-3 | TRBV7-8 | NA | once | CASSSRTERFTDTQYF | TGTGCCAGCAGCTCGCGGACAGAACGATTCACAGATACGCAGTATTTT
TRBJ1-1 | TRBV20-1 | TRBD1 | many | CSAGSLDRVRGPGAFF | TGCAGTGCTGGTAGCCTAGACAGGGTTCGGGGCCCGGGGGCTTTCTTT
TRBJ1-2 | TRBV7-2 | NA | many | CASSLPGGYTF | TGTGCCAGCAGCCTCCCTGGGGGTTACACCTTC
TRBJ1-1 | TRBV12-3/TRBV12-4 | NA | many | CASSQFMNTEAFF | TGTGCCAGCAGCCAGTTCATGAACACTGAAGCTTTCTTT
TRBJ2-1 | TRBV7-6 | NA | many | CASRKRGGHYNEQFF | TGTGCCAGCAGAAAGAGGGGGGGGCACTACAATGAGCAGTTCTTC
TRBJ2-1 | TRBV12-3/TRBV12-4 | NA | few | CASSFESTTPSYNEQFF | TGTGCCAGCAGTTTTGAGAGTACCACCCCGTCCTACAATGAGCAGTTCTTC
TRBJ2-1 | TRBV20-1 | NA | many | CSARAPGHVYNEQFF | TGCAGTGCTAGAGCTCCGGGACACGTATACAATGAGCAGTTCTTC